This T cell receptor beta chain was identified during a study of blood T cell repertoires in COVID-19. Study overall: Whether acute or convalescent, the COVID-19 samples came from the United States, Italy and Spain.

Seattle patient enrollment occurred during active infection, with longitudinal follow-up thereafter. The CDR3 consists of 15 residues. Germline lookup yields CDR1 LNHDA and CDR2 SQIVND (reference sequence). The V gene end was trimmed by 4 bases and the J gene end by 1 base; junction bases not matched to a gene: 2. Generated by immunoSEQ multiplex PCR, the TCRdb table keeps only in-frame clones and is missing some. This table holds 300,000 to 400,000 clones, 87% found once. Specimen: peripheral blood. The genes are TRBV19 and TRBJ2-2; 8 positions match TRBD1. The receptor was derived from a young man with COVID-19, enrolled during active disease. As DNA, the CDR3 is TGTGCCAGTAGTACGGGACAGGTGAACACCGGGGAGCTGTTTTTT. The encoded protein is CASSTGQVNTGELFF.